This T cell receptor beta chain was identified during a study of blood T cell repertoires in COVID-19. Looking at the study overall: COVID-19 samples collected from the United States, Italy and Spain covered acute and convalescent phases. PBMCs, B-cell-depleted T cells, or T cells provided the cDNA or gDNA that made up the material.

In the study's own analysis: Amplification with reference gene primers provided the estimates of nucleated cell counts. TCRdb keeps only in-frame clones here, not all; method: immunoSEQ multiplex PCR. The V and J calls and clone size were taken over from that table, and D and trimming were inferred from the DNA. The sample lists around 80,000 clones; approximately 90% were seen once. This CDR3 is 16 amino acids long. V trimming: 5 bases; J trimming: 0 bases; junction bases outside the gene matches: 7. Germline CDR1 and CDR2: SGHRS and YFSETQ. V usage is TRBV5-1 and J usage is TRBJ2-1, with 8 bases that match TRBD1. The sequenced sample was peripheral blood. The clonotype comes from a man aged 60-69 years with acute or convalescent COVID-19. CDR3 sequence: CASSKDRASSYNEQFF. The DNA of the CDR3 is TGCGCCAGCAGTAAGGACAGGGCGAGCTCCTACAATGAGCAGTTCTTC.